This T cell receptor (beta chain) was captured in a study of shared clonotypes between healthy human individuals (dated by TCRdb to about 2020). Broadly, across the study: A couple of women and three men aged 18 to 49 years were included in the cohort. Each donor's leukapheresis produced roughly between roughly 0.9 and 9 billion PBMCs. To estimate repertoire size and how much clonotypes are shared between individuals, the study performed deep sequencing of blood TCR repertoires from five healthy adults. For each donor, CD4 naive and CD4 memory were each given three plates, CD8 naive was given two plates, and CD8 memory was given one plate. To increase sequencing depth and limit assay-specific biases, TCR repertoire library preparation and sequencing were carried out by different laboratories using diverse techniques.

TCR CDR3 regions were amplified from genomic DNA by multiplex PCR using the deep immunoSEQ assay. For each cell subset, the extracted genomic DNA was distributed evenly across all wells of several immunoSEQ 96-well plates, and each plate served as one replicate. For sorted subsets, approximately 210 ng of genomic DNA, equivalent to 30,000 or so T cell genomes, went into each replicate PCR. Purified libraries were measured with a Qubit 3.0 fluorometer, size-checked on a Bioanalyzer 2100, and measured again with the KAPA Library Quantification kit. Every immunoSEQ 96-well plate was sequenced on a separate single-read 150-cycle Illumina NextSeq 550 flow cell. Under the source paper's analysis protocol: Because the immunoSEQ output included only junctional sequences and no quality scores, the filtering could not be the same as the filtering used for full-length reads. To assign V/J genes and CDR3, sequences were annotated against IMGT germline references using PyIR, a Python wrapper for IgBLAST v1.9. Reads were filtered out if the reads had weak V/J assignments (E-value above 1e-6), no CDR3, stop codons, out-of-frame junctions, or ambiguous translated residues. A V3J clonotype was defined by an identical inferred V gene, J gene, and CDR3 amino acid sequence. Percentage overlap between repertoires was calculated by dividing the number of shared unique clonotypes by the size of the smaller repertoire. Repertoire richness was assessed with RTK rarefaction, the Chao1 estimator, and Recon v2.1 estimates of unobserved clonotypes. Generation probabilities for all TCRbeta clonotypes obtained by the gDNA method from several donors were computed using OLGA. TCRdb mirrors the immuneACCESS table, restricted to in-frame sequences. Some clones are absent from its copies; in checked studies, under half trace to an unresolved V gene, and the reason for the others is unknown. From that table come the V and J calls and clone size; the DNA was used to work out D and trimming. This sample holds approximately 710,000 clones; roughly 87% were observed only once. About a third of the sample rests with the top ten.

Comments on this clone: Its antigen is not yet known. The record has no base qualities; no much larger clone is one base away.

The cysteine opens and the phenylalanine closes a CDR3 of 16 amino acids. Only CDR3 DNA remains: 48 bases, in frame from the first base. The V and J ends are trimmed by 3 bases and 1 base, leaving 15 bases between them. CDR1 and CDR2 are drawn from the germline V gene: SGHDT, YYEEEE. Overall results and qualifications from the work: Compared with non-shared clonotypes, clonotypes shared by all four sorted-subset donors had higher generation probabilities. Estimated clonotype richness was generally larger for naive than for memory subsets. When several donors were compared, the shared fraction of clonotypes was approximately 5% for naive CD4, approximately 3.5% for naive CD8, 2.3% for memory CD4, and around 0.37% for memory CD8. Sampling was limited to blood, and TCR repertoires in tissue likely differ from TCR repertoires in blood. Based on pairwise subsampling, the degree of clonotype sharing among donors was expected to be affected by sequencing depth. The genetic and exposure-history diversity represented was limited by the small number of donors. Rarefaction of sorted-subset datasets indicated incomplete sequencing despite the large sequencing depth.

The donors were healthy, HIV-negative adults with no recently reported acute infections or vaccinations. Every donor was a Caucasian adult living in Nashville, Tennessee, USA. The CD8 memory samples were a combination of magnetically selected CD45RO+ cells and CCR7-negative CD45RA+ effector memory (TemRA) cells. Blood was collected by leukapheresis, and PBMCs were isolated by Ficoll-Histopaque density gradient centrifugation and then cryopreserved in liquid nitrogen vapor phase. Purity and quantity of every magnetically sorted T cell population were checked by analytical flow cytometry. Genomic DNA was isolated from every sorted fraction and measured by UV absorbance on a Nanodrop 2000c.

Here the chain combines TRBV5-6 and TRBJ2-3; too little of a D gene remains to name it. The clonotype was recovered from a man between 18 and 29 years old in good health. Some clones in this sample may be carry-over from other donors' samples. Material for sequencing was memory CD8+ T cells from PBMCs. The cell subset or site label on this specimen signifies: CD45RO+ cells pooled with CCR7-negative TemRA cells. The sequenced DNA is TGTGCCAGCAGCTCCCGAGAAGGCGGCCGCACAGATACGCAGTATTTT. Its protein reads: CASSSREGGRTDTQYF. The full variable domain, with segments outside the CDR3 supplied by the reference TRBV5-6 and TRBJ2-3 proteins, appears as DAGVTQSPTHLIKTRGQQVTLRCSPKSGHDTVSWYQQALGQGPQFIFQYYEEEERQRGNFPDRFSGHQFPNYSSELNVNALLLGDSALYLCASSSREGGRTDTQYFGPGTRLTVL.